Shown below are 22 T cell receptor beta chains from a single sample sequenced in a study of STAT5B mutations in CD4+ large granular lymphocyte leukemia. Sequenced by immunoSEQ multiplex PCR; TCRdb stores in-frame clones only, minus some. The table lists approximately 40,000 clones, around 84% of them singletons. The sample comprised CD4+ T cells from blood buffy coats. The source of these receptors is a human donor in good health.

The chain employs TRBV10-3 and TRBJ2-1, with 8 bases identical to TRBD2. V lost 10 bases and J lost 0; bases outside the gene matches: 8. There are 15 residues in the CDR3. Germline V CDR1 and CDR2: ENHRY, SYGVKD. The chain's CDR3 is CATAFGGASYNEQFF. CDR3 sequence (DNA): TGTGCCACCGCATTCGGGGGGGCCTCCTACAATGAGCAGTTCTTC.

This rearrangement joins TRBV30 to TRBJ1-5; D uncertain. Germline values: CDR1 GTSNPN, CDR2 SVGIG (reference sequence). V was shortened by 3 bases and J by 0 bases, with 21 bases between the two germline ends. The CDR3 runs to 18 residues. As DNA, the CDR3 is TGTGCCTGGAGCGAAACCACTAGGACGGATGATAGCAATCAGCCCCAGCATTTT. Translating it yields CAWSETTRTDDSNQPQHF. The whole variable domain, filled in from reference TRBV30 and TRBJ1-5, reads SQTIHQWPATLVQPVGSPLSLECTVEGTSNPNLYWYRQAAGRGLQLLFYSVGIGQISSEVPQNLSASRPQDRQFILSSKKLLLSDSGFYLCAWSETTRTDDSNQPQHFGDGTRLSIL.

This clone was seen only once. The CDR3 nucleotides are TGTGCCAGCAGTTACTCCGGGGTTCCCGACACCGGGGAGCTGTTTTTT. Its translation: CASSYSGVPDTGELFF. The V and J genes are TRBV6-5 and TRBJ2-2, with D possibly TRBD2 on 5 matching bases. Germline V CDR1 and CDR2: MNHEY, SVGAGI. The CDR3 is 16 amino acids. V was clipped by 0 bases and J by 3 bases, with 11 bases between them.

The rearrangement links TRBV27 to TRBJ1-4; D is possibly TRBD1 (5 bases). This CDR3 spans 14 amino acids. Trimming removed 2 bases at V and 8 bases at J, with 12 bases between. CDR1 MNHEY and CDR2 SMNVEV come from the germline V gene (reference sequence). The CDR3 loop is CASSLRQGREKLFF. The CDR3 DNA reads as TGTGCCAGCAGTTTAAGGCAGGGAAGGGAAAAACTGTTTTTT.

The chain is built from TRBV30 and TRBJ1-4; 7 nucleotides match TRBD1. Germline-derived CDR1 and CDR2 are GTSNPN and SVGIG (reference sequence). V lost 5 bases to trimming and J lost 8 bases; unmatched junction nucleotides: 11. This CDR3 region has 14 residues. CDR3 sequence reads: CAWAKQGVYEKLFF. As DNA, the CDR3 is TGTGCCTGGGCCAAGCAGGGGGTGTACGAAAAACTGTTTTTT.

The J gene is TRBJ1-1, the V gene TRBV6-1; D is ambiguous. In germline, CDR1 is MNHNS, CDR2 SASEGT. This CDR3 contains 14 residues. The V end was cut by 0 bases, the J end by 0 bases, with 5 bases between. CDR3 sequence: CASSEAGVNTEAFF. The DNA for the CDR3 is TGTGCCAGCAGTGAAGCGGGAGTGAACACTGAAGCTTTCTTT.

The chain uses TRBV10-3 and TRBJ1-4; D may be TRBD1 (6 bases). Trimming cost V 4 bases and J 5 bases, with 11 bases left between them. The CDR3 runs to 14 residues. The V gene's germline CDR1 is ENHRY and CDR2 SYGVKD. The CDR3, as DNA: TGTGCCATCAGTGGTGCAGGGGCAAATGAAAAACTGTTTTTT. Amino acids: CAISGAGANEKLFF.

The chain links TRBV28 to TRBJ2-1; 8 nucleotides line up with TRBD2. The CDR3 runs to 15 residues. Per germline, CDR1 MDHEN and CDR2 SYDVKM. The CDR3 DNA sequence: TGTGCAAGCTGTCGGGGGGGGCGACCCTACAATGAGCAGTTCTTC. The encoded protein is CASCRGGRPYNEQFF.

The chain couples TRBV12-5 to TRBJ2-3, with 9 bases identical to TRBD2. CDR3 length: 17 amino acids. Per germline, CDR1 LGHNT and CDR2 FRNRAP. Trimming cost V 1 base and J 0 bases; bases outside gene matches: 5. CDR3 DNA: TGTGCTAGTGGTTTGGGGACTAGCGCAGCTAGCACAGATACGCAGTATTTT. Translated: CASGLGTSAASTDTQYF.

This clone was seen only once. The chain couples TRBV5-4 to TRBJ1-1; a weak D match, TRBD1 (5 bases). CDR3 size: 16 residues. V was pared by 0 bases and J by 3 bases, with 15 bases between. Germline V gives CDR1 SGHNT, CDR2 YYREEE (reference sequence). CDR3 in amino acids: CASSLGAGLDHTEAFF. The CDR3, as DNA: TGTGCCAGCAGCTTGGGAGCAGGGTTGGATCACACTGAAGCTTTCTTT.

The chain joins TRBV18 to TRBJ2-6; 9 nucleotides line up with TRBD1. Germline V gene data show CDR1 as KGHSH and CDR2 as LQKENI. V trimming: 2 bases; J trimming: 2 bases; junction bases outside the gene matches: 4. CDR3 length equals 17 residues. CDR3 in DNA: TGTGCCAGCTCACCAATACAGGGGGCTACTGGGGCCAACGTCCTGACTTTC. It translates to CASSPIQGATGANVLTF.

The gene calls are TRBV7-2 and TRBJ2-5; D gene uncertain. Germline V lookup: CDR1 SGHTA, CDR2 FQGNSA. There are 14 residues in the CDR3. V gave up 2 bases and J gave up 5 bases, with 12 bases separating them. The CDR3 loop is CASSLNLIRETQYF. The CDR3 DNA follows: TGTGCCAGCAGCTTAAACCTAATCAGGGAGACCCAGTACTTC.

This rearrangement joins TRBV18 to TRBJ2-5; 8 bases align to TRBD2. The V and J ends lost 5 bases and 7 bases, in that order; junction bases with no gene match: 9. Germline V lookup: CDR1 KGHSH, CDR2 LQKENI. The CDR3 length is 14 residues. The CDR3 reads CASSSLAGRRTQYF. CDR3 coding DNA: TGTGCCAGCTCATCCTTAGCGGGACGACGGACCCAGTACTTC. The complete variable domain, with remaining parts taken from reference TRBV18 and TRBJ2-5, reads NAGVMQNPRHLVRRRGQEARLRCSPMKGHSHVYWYRQLPEEGLKFMVYLQKENIIDESGMPKERFSAEFPKEGPSILRIQQVVRGDSAAYFCASSSLAGRRTQYFGPGTRLLVL.

CDR3 amino acids: CATENRDRTLRAYEQYF. The CDR3 DNA is TGTGCCACCGAGAACCGGGACAGGACATTGCGGGCCTACGAGCAGTACTTC. The rearrangement joins TRBV15 to TRBJ2-5; 8 bases are shared with TRBD1. The tail of the sequence fits TRBJ2-7 better, so the J call may be wrong. Per the germline V gene, CDR1 is LNHNV and CDR2 is YYDKDF (reference sequence). This CDR3 contains 17 residues.

The chain has TRBV7-9 and TRBJ2-7; D may match TRBD1 or TRBD2 (6 bases each). This CDR3 is 14 amino acids long. The ends were cut back, 3 bases at V and 2 bases at J, with 11 bases in the middle. Looked up from germline, CDR1 is SEHNR and CDR2 is FQNEAQ (reference sequence). CDR3 region: CASSFRGAPYEQYF. DNA for the CDR3: TGTGCCAGCAGCTTTAGGGGGGCCCCCTACGAGCAGTACTTC.

This chain links TRBV2 with TRBJ1-2, with 8 positions matching TRBD1. The germline V gene encodes CDR1 SNHLY and CDR2 FYNNEI. The ends lost 3 bases at V and 2 bases at J; junction bases unmatched: 2. The CDR3 extends over 14 amino acids. Here the CDR3 reads CASSETGANYGYTF. CDR3 nucleotide sequence: TGTGCCAGCAGTGAGACAGGGGCAAACTATGGCTACACCTTC. Looking up the rest from reference TRBV2 and TRBJ1-2 gives the full variable domain: EPEVTQTPSHQVTQMGQEVILRCVPISNHLYFYWYRQILGQKVEFLVSFYNNEISEKSEIFDDQFSVERPDGSNFTLKIRSTKLEDSAMYFCASSETGANYGYTFGSGTRLTVV.

V is TRBV29-1 and J is TRBJ2-5, with TRBD1 identical over 11 bases. V was clipped by 2 bases and J by 0 bases; unmatched bases: 8. The CDR3 spans 17 residues. CDR1 is SQVTM and CDR2 is ANQGSEA in the germline V gene. CDR3 region: CSVESRDRGSYQETQYF. The DNA of the CDR3 is TGCAGCGTTGAATCTAGGGACAGGGGGTCGTACCAAGAGACCCAGTACTTC.

The genes are TRBV20-1 and TRBJ2-5; no reliable D call. This CDR3 region has 10 residues. Deletions cut 3 bases from V and 7 bases from J, with 6 bases between. Germline CDR1 DFQATT, CDR2 SNEGSKA (reference sequence). CDR3 coding DNA: TGCAGTGCTAGCCACGGGACCCAGTACTTC. Residues: CSASHGTQYF.

The rearrangement uses TRBV11-2 and TRBJ2-5; no definite D call. The V and J ends lost 3 bases and 5 bases respectively, with 4 bases between them. Looked up from germline, CDR1 is SGHAT and CDR2 is FQNNGV. This CDR3 comprises 11 residues. CDR3 loop: CASSFGETQYF. The CDR3 DNA reads as TGTGCCAGCAGCTTTGGGGAGACCCAGTACTTC.

This rearrangement joins TRBV6-1 to TRBJ2-1; D call uncertain. Trimming took off 8 bases at V and 7 bases at J, with 21 bases between the two ends. The CDR3 totals 15 residues. The V gene's germline CDR1 is MNHNS and CDR2 SASEGT. The CDR3 here is CASRTYWAIGNEQFF. CDR3 nucleotide sequence: TGTGCCAGCCGGACCTACTGGGCGATAGGTAATGAGCAGTTCTTC.

This clone was seen a handful of times. The chain joins TRBV18 to TRBJ2-7; no clear D. The CDR3 spans 11 residues. Germline V gene data show CDR1 as KGHSH and CDR2 as LQKENI. Trimming shortened V by 3 bases and J by 5 bases, and 5 bases separated the two germline ends. CDR3 sequence reads: CASSPNNEQYF. CDR3 DNA: TGTGCCAGCTCACCTAACAACGAGCAGTACTTC.

This clone appeared once. The V gene is TRBV19, the J gene TRBJ1-1; 8 bases align to TRBD1. From germline, CDR1 is LNHDA and CDR2 SQIVND (reference sequence). The CDR3 extends over 14 amino acids. Trimming at V came to 6 bases and at J to 1 base, leaving 4 bases not matched to a gene. DNA of the CDR3: TGTGCCAGTAGGCTGGACAGGGCGAACACTGAAGCTTTCTTT. It specifies CASRLDRANTEAFF.